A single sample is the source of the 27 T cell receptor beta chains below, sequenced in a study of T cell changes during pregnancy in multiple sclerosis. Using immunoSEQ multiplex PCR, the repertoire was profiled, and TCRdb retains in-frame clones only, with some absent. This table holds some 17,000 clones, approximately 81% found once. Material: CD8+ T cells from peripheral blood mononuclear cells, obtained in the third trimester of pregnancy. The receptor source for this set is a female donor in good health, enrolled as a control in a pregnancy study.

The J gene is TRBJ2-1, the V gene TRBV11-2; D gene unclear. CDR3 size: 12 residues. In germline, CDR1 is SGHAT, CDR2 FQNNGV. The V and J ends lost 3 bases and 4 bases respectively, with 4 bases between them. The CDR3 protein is CASSFEYNEQFF. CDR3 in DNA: TGTGCCAGCAGCTTTGAGTACAATGAGCAGTTCTTC.

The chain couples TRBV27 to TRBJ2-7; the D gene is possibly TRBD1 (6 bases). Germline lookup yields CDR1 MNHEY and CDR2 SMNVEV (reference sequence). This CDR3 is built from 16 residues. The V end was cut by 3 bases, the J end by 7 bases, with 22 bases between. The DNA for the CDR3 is TGTGCCAGCAGTTTGGCCTTAGGGAGCGGTAGGGGGGAGCAGTACTTC. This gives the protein CASSLALGSGRGEQYF.

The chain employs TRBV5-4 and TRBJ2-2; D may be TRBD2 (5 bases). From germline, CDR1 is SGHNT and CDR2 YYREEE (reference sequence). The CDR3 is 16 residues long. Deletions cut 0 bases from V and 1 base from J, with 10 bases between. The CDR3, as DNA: TGTGCCAGCAGCTTGGACGGGATGTTGAACACCGGGGAGCTGTTTTTT. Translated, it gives CASSLDGMLNTGELFF.

CDR3 loop: CASSVGSPPYEQYF. Written as DNA, the CDR3 is TGTGCCAGCTCCGTCGGGTCCCCACCCTACGAGCAGTACTTC. The chain is built from TRBV9 and TRBJ2-7; D uncertain. Trimming stripped 7 bases from V and 2 bases from J, with 16 bases between. Per germline, CDR1 SGDLS and CDR2 YYNGEE. The CDR3 spans 14 residues. The full variable domain, in which reference TRBV9 and TRBJ2-7 provide the parts outside the CDR3, is DSGVTQTPKHLITATGQRVTLRCSPRSGDLSVYWYQQSLDQGLQFLIQYYNGEERAKGNILERFSAQQFPDLHSELNLSSLELGDSALYFCASSVGSPPYEQYFGPGTRLTVT.

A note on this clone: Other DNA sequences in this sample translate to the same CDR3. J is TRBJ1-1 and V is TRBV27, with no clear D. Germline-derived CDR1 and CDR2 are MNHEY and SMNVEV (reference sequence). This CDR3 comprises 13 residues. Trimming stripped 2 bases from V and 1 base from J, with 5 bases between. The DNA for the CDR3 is TGTGCCAGCAGTTTAGTCAGGAACACTGAAGCTTTCTTT. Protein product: CASSLVRNTEAFF.

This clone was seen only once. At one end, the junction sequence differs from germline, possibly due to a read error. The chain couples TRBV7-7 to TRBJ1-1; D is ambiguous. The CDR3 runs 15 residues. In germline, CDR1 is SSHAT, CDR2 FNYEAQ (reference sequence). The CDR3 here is CASSPGMVENTEAFF. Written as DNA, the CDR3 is TGTGCTAGCAGCCCGGGGATGGTGGAGAACACTGAAGCTTTCTTT.

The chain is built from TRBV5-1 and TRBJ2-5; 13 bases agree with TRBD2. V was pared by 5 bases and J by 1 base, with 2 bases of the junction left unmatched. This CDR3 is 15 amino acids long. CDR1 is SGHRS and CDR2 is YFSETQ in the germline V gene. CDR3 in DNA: TGCGCCAGCAGTGGGACTAGCGGGGCCCAAGAGACCCAGTACTTC. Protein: CASSGTSGAQETQYF. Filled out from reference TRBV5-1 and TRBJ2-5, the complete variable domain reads KAGVTQTPRYLIKTRGQQVTLSCSPISGHRSVSWYQQTPGQGLQFLFEYFSETQRNKGNFPGRFSGRQFSNSRSEMNVSTLELGDSALYLCASSGTSGAQETQYFGPGTRLLVL.

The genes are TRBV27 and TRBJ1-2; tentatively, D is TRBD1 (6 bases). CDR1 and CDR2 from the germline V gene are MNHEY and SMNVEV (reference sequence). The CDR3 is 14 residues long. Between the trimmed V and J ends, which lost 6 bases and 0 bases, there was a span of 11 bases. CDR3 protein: CASSERTANYGYTF. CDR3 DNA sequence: TGTGCCAGCAGCGAGCGGACAGCTAACTATGGCTACACCTTC.

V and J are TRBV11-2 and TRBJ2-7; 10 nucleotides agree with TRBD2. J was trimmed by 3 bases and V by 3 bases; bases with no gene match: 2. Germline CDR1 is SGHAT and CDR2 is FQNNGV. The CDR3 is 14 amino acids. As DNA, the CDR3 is TGTGCCAGCAGCTTCGGGACTAGCGACTACGAGCAGTACTTC. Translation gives CASSFGTSDYEQYF.

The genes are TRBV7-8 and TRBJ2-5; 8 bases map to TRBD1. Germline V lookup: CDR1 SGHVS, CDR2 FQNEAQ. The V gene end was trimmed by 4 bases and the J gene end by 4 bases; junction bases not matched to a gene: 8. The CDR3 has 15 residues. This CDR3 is CASSSGQGTRETQYF. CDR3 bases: TGTGCCAGCAGCTCAGGACAGGGAACAAGAGAGACCCAGTACTTC.

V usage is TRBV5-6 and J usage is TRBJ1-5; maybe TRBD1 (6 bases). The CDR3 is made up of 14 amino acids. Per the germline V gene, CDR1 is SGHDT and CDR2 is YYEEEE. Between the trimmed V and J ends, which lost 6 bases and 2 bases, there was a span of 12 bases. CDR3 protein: CASTQGHGNQPQHF. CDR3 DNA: TGTGCCAGCACCCAGGGGCACGGCAATCAGCCCCAGCATTTT.

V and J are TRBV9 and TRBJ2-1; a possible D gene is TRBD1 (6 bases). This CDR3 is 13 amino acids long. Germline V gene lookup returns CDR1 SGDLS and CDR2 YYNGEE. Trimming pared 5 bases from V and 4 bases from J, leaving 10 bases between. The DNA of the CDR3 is TGTGCCAGCAGGGGGGACACGTACAATGAGCAGTTCTTC. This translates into CASRGDTYNEQFF.

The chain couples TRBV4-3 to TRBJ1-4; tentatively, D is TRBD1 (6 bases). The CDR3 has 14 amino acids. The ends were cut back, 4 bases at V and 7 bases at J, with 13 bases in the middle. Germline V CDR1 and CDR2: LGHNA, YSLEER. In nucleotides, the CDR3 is TGCGCCAGCAGCCCTAGACAGGCCAGTGAAAAACTGTTTTTT. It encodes CASSPRQASEKLFF.

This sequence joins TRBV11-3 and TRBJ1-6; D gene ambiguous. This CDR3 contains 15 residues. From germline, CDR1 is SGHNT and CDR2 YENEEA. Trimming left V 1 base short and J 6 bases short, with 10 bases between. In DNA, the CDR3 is TGTGCCAGCAGCTTAGCTTTGGGCCCTAATTCACCCCTCCACTTT. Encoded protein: CASSLALGPNSPLHF.

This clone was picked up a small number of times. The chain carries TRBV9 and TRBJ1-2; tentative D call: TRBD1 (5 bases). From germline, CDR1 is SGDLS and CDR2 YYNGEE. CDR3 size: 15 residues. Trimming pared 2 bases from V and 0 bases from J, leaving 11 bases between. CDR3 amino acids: CASSVSDTTNYGYTF. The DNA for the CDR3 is TGTGCCAGCAGCGTCTCGGACACCACTAACTATGGCTACACCTTC.

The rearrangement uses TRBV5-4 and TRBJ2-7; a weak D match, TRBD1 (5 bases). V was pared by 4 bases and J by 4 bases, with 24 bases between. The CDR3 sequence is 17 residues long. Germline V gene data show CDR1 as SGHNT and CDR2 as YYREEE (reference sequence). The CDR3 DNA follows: TGTGCCAGCAGCCCCTCGCTGCAGGCAGGGCCTAGGTACGAGCAGTACTTC. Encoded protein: CASSPSLQAGPRYEQYF.

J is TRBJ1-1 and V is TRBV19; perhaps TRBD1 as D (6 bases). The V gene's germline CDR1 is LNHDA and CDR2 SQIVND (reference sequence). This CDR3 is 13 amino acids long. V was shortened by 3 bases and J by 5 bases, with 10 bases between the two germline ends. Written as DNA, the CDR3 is TGTGCCAGTAGTATCGAAAGGGGGACTGAAGCTTTCTTT. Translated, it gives CASSIERGTEAFF. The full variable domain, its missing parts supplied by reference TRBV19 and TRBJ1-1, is DGGITQSPKYLFRKEGQNVTLSCEQNLNHDAMYWYRQDPGQGLRLIYYSQIVNDFQKGDIAEGYSVSREKKESFPLTVTSAQKNPTAFYLCASSIERGTEAFFGQGTRLTVV.

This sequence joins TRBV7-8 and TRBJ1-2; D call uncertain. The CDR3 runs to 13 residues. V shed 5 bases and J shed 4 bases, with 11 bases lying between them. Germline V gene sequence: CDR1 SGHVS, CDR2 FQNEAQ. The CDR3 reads CASSEDTPYGYTF. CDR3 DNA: TGTGCCAGCAGCGAAGACACTCCCTATGGCTACACCTTC.

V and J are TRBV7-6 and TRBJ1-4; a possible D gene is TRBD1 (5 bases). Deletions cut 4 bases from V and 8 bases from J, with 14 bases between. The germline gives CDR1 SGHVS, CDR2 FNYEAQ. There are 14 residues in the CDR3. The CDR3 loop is CASSWSREGEKLFF. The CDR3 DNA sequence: TGTGCCAGCAGCTGGTCAAGGGAGGGGGAAAAACTGTTTTTT. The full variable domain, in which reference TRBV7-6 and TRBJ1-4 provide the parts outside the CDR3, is GAGVSQSPRYKVTKRGQDVALRCDPISGHVSLYWYRQALGQGPEFLTYFNYEAQQDKSGLPNDRFSAERPEGSISTLTIQRTEQRDSAMYRCASSWSREGEKLFFGSGTQLSVL.

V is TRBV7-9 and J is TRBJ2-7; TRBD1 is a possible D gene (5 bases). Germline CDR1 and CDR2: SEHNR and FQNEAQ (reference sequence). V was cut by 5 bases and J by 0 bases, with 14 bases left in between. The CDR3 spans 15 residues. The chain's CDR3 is CASSGTGSPSYEQYF. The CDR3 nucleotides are TGTGCCAGCAGCGGAACAGGCTCACCCTCCTACGAGCAGTACTTC.

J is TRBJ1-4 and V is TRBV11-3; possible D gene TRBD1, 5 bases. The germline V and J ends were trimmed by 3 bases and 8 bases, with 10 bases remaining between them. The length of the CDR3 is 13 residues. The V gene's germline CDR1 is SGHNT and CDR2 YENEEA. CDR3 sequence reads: CASSLQGGEKLFF. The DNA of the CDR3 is TGTGCCAGCAGCTTGCAGGGCGGAGAAAAACTGTTTTTT.

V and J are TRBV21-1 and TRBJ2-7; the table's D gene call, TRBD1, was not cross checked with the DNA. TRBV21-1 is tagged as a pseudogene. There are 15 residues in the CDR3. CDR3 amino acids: CASSKGGRQDREQYF. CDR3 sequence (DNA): TGTGCCAGCAGCAAAGGTGGACGACAGGATCGTGAGCAGTACTTC.

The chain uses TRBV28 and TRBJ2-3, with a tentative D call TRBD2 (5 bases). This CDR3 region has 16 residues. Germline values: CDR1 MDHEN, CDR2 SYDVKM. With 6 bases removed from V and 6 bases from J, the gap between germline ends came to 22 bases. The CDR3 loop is CASRREGMAQRDTQYF. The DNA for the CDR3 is TGTGCCAGCAGGCGAGAGGGAATGGCCCAACGGGATACGCAGTATTTT.

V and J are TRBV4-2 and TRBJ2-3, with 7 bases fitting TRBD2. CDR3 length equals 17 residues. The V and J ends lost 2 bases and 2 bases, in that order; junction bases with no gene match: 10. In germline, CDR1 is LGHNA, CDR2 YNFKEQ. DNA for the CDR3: TGTGCCAGCAGCCAACCCGGGGGGACTGGGATCACAGATACGCAGTATTTT. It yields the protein CASSQPGGTGITDTQYF.

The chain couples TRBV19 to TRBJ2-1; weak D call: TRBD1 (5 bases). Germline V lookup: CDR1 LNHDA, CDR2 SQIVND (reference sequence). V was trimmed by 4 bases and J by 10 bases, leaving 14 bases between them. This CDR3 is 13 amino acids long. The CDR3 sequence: CASSTNPGNEQFF. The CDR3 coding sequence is TGTGCCAGTAGTACGAATCCAGGGAACGAGCAGTTCTTC.

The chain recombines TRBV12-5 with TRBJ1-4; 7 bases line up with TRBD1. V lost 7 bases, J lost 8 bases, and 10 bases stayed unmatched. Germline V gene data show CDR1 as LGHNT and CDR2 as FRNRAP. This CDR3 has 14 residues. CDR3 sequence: CASDPEGAGEKLFF. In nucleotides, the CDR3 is TGTGCTAGTGACCCGGAGGGGGCGGGAGAAAAACTGTTTTTT. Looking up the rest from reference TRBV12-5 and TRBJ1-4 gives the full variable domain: DARVTQTPRHKVTEMGQEVTMRCQPILGHNTVFWYRQTMMQGLELLAYFRNRAPLDDSGMPKDRFSAEMPDATLATLKIQPSEPRDSAVYFCASDPEGAGEKLFFGSGTQLSVL.

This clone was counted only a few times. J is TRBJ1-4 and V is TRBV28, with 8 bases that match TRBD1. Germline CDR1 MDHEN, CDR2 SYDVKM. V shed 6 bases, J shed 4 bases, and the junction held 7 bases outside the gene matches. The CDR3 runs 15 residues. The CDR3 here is CASSLPGQDNEKLFF. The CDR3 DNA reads TGTGCCAGCAGCCTGCCGGGACAGGATAATGAAAAACTGTTTTTT.